This record concerns one TCR beta chain sequence. Its antigen is not known. The sample is drawn from a study of glioma-infiltrating T cells after dendritic cell vaccination. Overall study: Monocyte-derived dendritic cells, cultured 7 to 8 days with IL-4 and GM-CSF, were pulsed with autologous tumor lysate.

Trimming took 10 bases from V and 4 from J, leaving 16 bases between them. The CDR3 extends over 14 amino acids. Germline-derived CDR1 and CDR2 are SNHLY and FYNNEI. Regarding the study as a whole: Higher pretreatment TIL content predicted longer progression-free time and survival.

Noted time point: after dendritic cell vaccination, including at tumor progression/relapse. Input was approximately 1.8 ug genomic DNA, or all available if less. Method: immunoSEQ multiplex PCR; TCRdb's copy keeps in-frame clones and lacks some. Here the sample spans 90,000 or so clones, approximately 78% being singletons. V usage is TRBV2 and J usage is TRBJ1-4, with D unclear. This TCR came from a human donor with glioblastoma. The sample was blood, taken after dendritic cell vaccination. The CDR3: CATTIENGNEKLFF. CDR3 bases: TGTGCCACTACGATTGAGAACGGTAATGAAAAACTGTTTTTT.